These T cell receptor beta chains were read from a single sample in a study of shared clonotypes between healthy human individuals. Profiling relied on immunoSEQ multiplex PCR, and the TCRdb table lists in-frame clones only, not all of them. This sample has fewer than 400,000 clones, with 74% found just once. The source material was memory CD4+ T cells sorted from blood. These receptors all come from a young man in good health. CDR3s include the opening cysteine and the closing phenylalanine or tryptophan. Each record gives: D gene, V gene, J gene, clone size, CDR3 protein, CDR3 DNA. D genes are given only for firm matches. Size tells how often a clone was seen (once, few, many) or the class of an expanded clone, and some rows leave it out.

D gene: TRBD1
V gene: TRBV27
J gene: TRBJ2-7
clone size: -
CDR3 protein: CASSSWTGLSYEQYF
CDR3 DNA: TGTGCCAGCAGTTCCTGGACAGGTCTCTCCTACGAGCAGTACTTC

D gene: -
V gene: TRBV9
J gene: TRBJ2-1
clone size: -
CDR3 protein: CASSVQGASSYNEQFF
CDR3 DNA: TGTGCCAGCAGCGTCCAAGGCGCCTCGAGCTACAATGAGCAGTTCTTC

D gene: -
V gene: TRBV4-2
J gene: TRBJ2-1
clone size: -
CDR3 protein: CASSQGLSTQGYEQFF
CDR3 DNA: TGTGCCAGCAGCCAAGGCCTTAGCACGCAAGGATATGAGCAGTTCTTC

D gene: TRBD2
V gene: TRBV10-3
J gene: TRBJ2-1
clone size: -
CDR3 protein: CAIRASGGYNEQFF
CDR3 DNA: TGTGCCATCAGGGCCAGCGGGGGCTACAATGAGCAGTTCTTC

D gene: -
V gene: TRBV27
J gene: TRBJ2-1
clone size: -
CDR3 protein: CASSRGWDARWTSNEQFF
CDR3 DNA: TGTGCCAGCAGTCGGGGATGGGATGCTAGATGGACATCCAATGAGCAGTTCTTC

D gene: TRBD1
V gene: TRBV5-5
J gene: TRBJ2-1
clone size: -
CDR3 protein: CASSLGTGIYNEQFF
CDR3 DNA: TGTGCCAGCAGCTTGGGGACAGGGATCTACAATGAGCAGTTCTTC

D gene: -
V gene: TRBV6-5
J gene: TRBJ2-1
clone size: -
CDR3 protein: CASSYRSPSYNEQFF
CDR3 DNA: TGTGCCAGCAGTTACAGGAGTCCTTCCTACAATGAGCAGTTCTTC

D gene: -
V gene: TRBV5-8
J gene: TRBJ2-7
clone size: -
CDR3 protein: CASSRGTAAGEQYF
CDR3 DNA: TGTGCCAGCAGCCGGGGGACAGCGGCGGGGGAGCAGTACTTC

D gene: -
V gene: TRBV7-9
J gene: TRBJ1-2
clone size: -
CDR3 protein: CASSPSGQTNYGYTF
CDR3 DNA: TGTGCCAGCAGCCCGTCAGGACAAACTAACTATGGCTACACCTTC

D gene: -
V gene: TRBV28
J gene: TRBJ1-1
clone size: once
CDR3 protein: CASRPGGNTEAFF
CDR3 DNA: TGTGCCAGCAGGCCCGGTGGGAACACTGAAGCTTTCTTT

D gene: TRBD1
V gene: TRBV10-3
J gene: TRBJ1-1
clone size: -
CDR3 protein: CAIGDRAGDTEAFF
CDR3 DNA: TGTGCCATCGGGGACAGGGCGGGGGACACTGAAGCTTTCTTT

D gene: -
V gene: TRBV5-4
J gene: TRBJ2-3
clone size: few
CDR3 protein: CASSPGGRTSTDTQYF
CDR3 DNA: TGTGCCAGCAGCCCTGGTGGGAGGACTAGCACAGATACGCAGTATTTT

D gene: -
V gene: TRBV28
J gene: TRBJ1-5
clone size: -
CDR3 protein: CASSSGSNQPQHF
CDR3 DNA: TGTGCCAGCAGTTCAGGCAGCAATCAGCCCCAGCATTTT

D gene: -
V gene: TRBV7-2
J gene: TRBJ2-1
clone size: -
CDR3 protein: CASSQGGEQFF
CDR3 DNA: TGTGCCAGCAGCCAGGGAGGCGAGCAGTTCTTC

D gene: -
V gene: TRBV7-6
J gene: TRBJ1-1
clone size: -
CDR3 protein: CASSSGVNTEAFF
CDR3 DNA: TGTGCCAGCAGCTCGGGGGTGAACACTGAAGCTTTCTTT

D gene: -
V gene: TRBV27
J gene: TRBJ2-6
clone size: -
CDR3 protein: CAGFSQGRANVLTF
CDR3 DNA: TGTGCCGGTTTTTCCCAGGGGAGGGCCAACGTCCTGACTTTC

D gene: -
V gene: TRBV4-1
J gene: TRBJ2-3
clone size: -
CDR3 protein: CASSQGRGSFTDTQYF
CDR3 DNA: TGCGCCAGCAGCCAAGGTAGGGGAAGTTTCACAGATACGCAGTATTTT

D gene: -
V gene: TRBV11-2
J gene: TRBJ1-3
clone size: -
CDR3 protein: CASSLDGGSGNTIYF
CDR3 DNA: TGTGCCAGCAGCTTAGACGGGGGCTCTGGAAACACCATATATTTT

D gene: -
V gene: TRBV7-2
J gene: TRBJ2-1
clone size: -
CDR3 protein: CASRQGSGNEQFF
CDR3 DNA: TGTGCCAGCAGACAAGGATCGGGCAATGAGCAGTTCTTC

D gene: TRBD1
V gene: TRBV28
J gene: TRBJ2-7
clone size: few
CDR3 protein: CASSVATGAYEQYF
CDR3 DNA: TGTGCCAGCAGCGTCGCGACAGGGGCTTACGAGCAGTACTTC

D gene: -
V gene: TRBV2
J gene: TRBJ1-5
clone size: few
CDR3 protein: CASTMSGIRETQPQHF
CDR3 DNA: TGTGCCAGCACTATGAGCGGTATTAGGGAGACGCAGCCCCAGCATTTT

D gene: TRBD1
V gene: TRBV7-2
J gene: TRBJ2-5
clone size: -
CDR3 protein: CASSLDGTGSETQYF
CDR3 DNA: TGTGCCAGCAGCTTAGATGGGACAGGGTCAGAGACCCAGTACTTC

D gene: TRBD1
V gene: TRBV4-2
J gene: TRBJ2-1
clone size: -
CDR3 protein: CASSQDGDRPDVLEQFF
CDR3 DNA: TGTGCCAGCAGCCAAGATGGGGACAGGCCGGACGTTTTGGAGCAGTTCTTC

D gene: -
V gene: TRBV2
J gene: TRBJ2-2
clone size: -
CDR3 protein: CASSVGLPGELFF
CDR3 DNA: TGTGCCAGCAGTGTTGGGCTCCCCGGGGAGCTGTTTTTT

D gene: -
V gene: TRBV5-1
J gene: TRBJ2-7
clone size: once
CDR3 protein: CASSPVGGLDEQYF
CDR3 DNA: TGCGCCAGCAGCCCCGTAGGGGGACTTGACGAGCAGTACTTC

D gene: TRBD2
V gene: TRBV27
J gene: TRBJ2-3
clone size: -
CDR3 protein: CASSLAGLAGDGADTQYF
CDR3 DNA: TGTGCCAGCAGTTTAGCTGGACTAGCGGGAGATGGGGCAGATACGCAGTATTTT

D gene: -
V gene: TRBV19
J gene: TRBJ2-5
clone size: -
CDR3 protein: CASSIGRDETQYF
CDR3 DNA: TGTGCCAGTAGTATCGGGCGGGATGAGACCCAGTACTTC

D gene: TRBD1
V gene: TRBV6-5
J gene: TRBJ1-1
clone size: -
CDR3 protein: CASSRSTGANTEAFF
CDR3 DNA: TGTGCCAGCAGTCGATCGACAGGGGCGAACACTGAAGCTTTCTTT

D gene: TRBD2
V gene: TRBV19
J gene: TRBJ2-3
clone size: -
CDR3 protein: CASSRTLAGVGTDTQYF
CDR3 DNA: TGTGCCAGTAGTAGGACCTTAGCGGGAGTTGGCACAGATACGCAGTATTTT

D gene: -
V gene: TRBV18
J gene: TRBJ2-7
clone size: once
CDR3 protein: CASSPPSGAGLPDEQYF
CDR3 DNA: TGTGCCAGCTCACCCCCCAGCGGAGCGGGCCTACCGGACGAGCAGTACTTC

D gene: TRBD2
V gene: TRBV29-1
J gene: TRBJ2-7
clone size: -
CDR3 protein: CSVVAGRYEQYF
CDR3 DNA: TGCAGCGTCGTAGCGGGCCGCTACGAGCAGTACTTC

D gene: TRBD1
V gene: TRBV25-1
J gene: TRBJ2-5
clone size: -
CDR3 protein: CASGRRGGAETQYF
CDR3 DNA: TGTGCCAGCGGTCGGAGAGGGGGCGCGGAGACCCAGTACTTC

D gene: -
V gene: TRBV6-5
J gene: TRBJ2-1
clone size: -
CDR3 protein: CASSYKRIPYNEQFF
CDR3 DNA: TGTGCCAGCAGTTATAAACGGATACCCTACAATGAGCAGTTCTTC

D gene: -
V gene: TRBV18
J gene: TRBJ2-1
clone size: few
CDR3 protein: CASSPSSSYNEQFF
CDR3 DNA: TGTGCCAGCTCACCATCCTCCTCCTACAATGAGCAGTTCTTC

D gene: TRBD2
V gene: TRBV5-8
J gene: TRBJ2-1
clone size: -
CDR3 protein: CASSSLAGGASGNEQFF
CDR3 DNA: TGTGCCAGCAGCTCTTTAGCGGGAGGGGCTTCGGGCAATGAGCAGTTCTTC

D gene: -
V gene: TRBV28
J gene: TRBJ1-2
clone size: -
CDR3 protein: CASSYGTLYGYTF
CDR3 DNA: TGTGCCAGCAGCTATGGGACATTATATGGCTACACCTTC

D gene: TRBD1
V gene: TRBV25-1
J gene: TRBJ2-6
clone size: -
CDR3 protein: CASSPGQGITGANVLTF
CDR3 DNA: TGTGCCAGCAGCCCGGGACAGGGGATTACTGGGGCCAACGTCCTGACTTTC

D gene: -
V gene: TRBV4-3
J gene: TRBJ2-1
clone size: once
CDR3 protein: CASSQDGGSYNEQFF
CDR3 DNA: TGCGCCAGCAGCCAAGATGGTGGCTCCTACAATGAGCAGTTCTTC

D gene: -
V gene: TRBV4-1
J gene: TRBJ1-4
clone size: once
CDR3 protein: CASSQGSPTNEKLFF
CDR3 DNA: TGCGCCAGCAGCCAAGGCAGCCCCACTAATGAAAAACTGTTTTTT

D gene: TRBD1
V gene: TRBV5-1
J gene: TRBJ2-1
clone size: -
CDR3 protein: CASSIGQASANEQFF
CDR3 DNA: TGCGCCAGCAGCATAGGACAGGCATCGGCCAATGAGCAGTTCTTC

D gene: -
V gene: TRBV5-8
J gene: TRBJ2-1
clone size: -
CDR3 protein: CASSLAGGRYEQFF
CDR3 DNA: TGTGCCAGCAGCTTGGCCGGGGGCAGGTATGAGCAGTTCTTC

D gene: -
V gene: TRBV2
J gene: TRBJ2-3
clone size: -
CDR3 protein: CASRQTELTDTQYF
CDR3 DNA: TGTGCCAGCAGACAGACTGAACTCACAGATACGCAGTATTTT

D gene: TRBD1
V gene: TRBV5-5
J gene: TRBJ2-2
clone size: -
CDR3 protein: CASSGPGQYTGELFF
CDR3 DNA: TGTGCCAGCAGCGGACCGGGACAGTACACCGGGGAGCTGTTTTTT

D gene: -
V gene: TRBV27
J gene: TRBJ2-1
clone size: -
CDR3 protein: CASSLSSRYNEQFF
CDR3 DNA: TGTGCCAGCAGTTTAAGCTCGCGATACAATGAGCAGTTCTTC

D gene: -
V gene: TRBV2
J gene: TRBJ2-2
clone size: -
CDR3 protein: CASSPARGGELFF
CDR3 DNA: TGTGCCAGCAGTCCCGCACGGGGCGGGGAGCTGTTTTTT

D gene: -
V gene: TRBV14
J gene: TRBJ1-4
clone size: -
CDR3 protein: CASSQFEGQGATNEKLFF
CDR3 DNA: TGTGCCAGCAGCCAGTTCGAAGGTCAGGGCGCAACTAATGAAAAACTGTTTTTT

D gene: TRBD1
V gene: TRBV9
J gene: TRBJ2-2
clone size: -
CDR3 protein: CASSVRSGGVGELFF
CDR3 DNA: TGTGCCAGCAGCGTAAGGTCAGGGGGCGTCGGGGAGCTGTTTTTT

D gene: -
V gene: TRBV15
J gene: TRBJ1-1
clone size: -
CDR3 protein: CATSRDRHLMNTEAFF
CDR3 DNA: TGTGCCACCAGCAGGGACCGTCACTTAATGAACACTGAAGCTTTCTTT

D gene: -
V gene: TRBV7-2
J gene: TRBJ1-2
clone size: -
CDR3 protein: CASRLGEGDGYTF
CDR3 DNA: TGTGCCAGCAGATTAGGGGAGGGGGATGGCTACACCTTC

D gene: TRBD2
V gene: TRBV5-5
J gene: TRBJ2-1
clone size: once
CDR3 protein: CASSNSGSYNEQFF
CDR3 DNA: TGTGCCAGCAGCAATAGCGGGAGCTACAATGAGCAGTTCTTC

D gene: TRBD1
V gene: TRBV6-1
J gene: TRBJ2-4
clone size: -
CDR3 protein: CASSGQGYIQYF
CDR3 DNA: TGTGCCAGCAGCGGACAGGGATACATTCAGTACTTC

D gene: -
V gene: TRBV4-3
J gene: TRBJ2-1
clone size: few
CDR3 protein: CASSQGVGPEEQFF
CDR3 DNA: TGCGCCAGCAGCCAAGGAGTCGGCCCGGAGGAGCAGTTCTTC

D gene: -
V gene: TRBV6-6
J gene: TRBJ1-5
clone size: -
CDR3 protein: CASSFRIGSNQPQHF
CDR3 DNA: TGTGCCAGCAGTTTTAGGATCGGTAGCAATCAGCCCCAGCATTTT

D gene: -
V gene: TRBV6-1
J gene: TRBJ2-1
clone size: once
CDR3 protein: CASTEGGYSYNEQFF
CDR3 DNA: TGTGCCAGCACCGAGGGGGGGTACTCCTACAATGAGCAGTTCTTC